Sequencing of this T cell receptor beta chain was carried out in a study of T-cell reconstitution after alpha-beta-depleted transplantation in children. The V end lost 2 bases, the J end lost 5 bases, and 12 bases lay between the germline ends. The CDR3 runs 14 residues. Per germline, CDR1 MNHEY and CDR2 SVGAGI. The table lists this clonotype with many counts. Preparation of the TCRbeta library used unique molecular identifiers. TCRdb redid the calling of the PCR reads with MiXCR, one entry per CDR3 protein. The sample records hundreds of thousands of distinct CDR3 sequences, around a sixth being singletons.

Sequences were derived from PBMCs from the stem cell graft donor, sampled from the stem cell graft. The chain has TRBV6-5 and TRBJ2-5; tentative D call: TRBD1 (5 bases). The clonotype was recovered from a human donor who donated a stem cell graft to a child with acute myeloid leukemia. The chain's CDR3 is CASSYGAYTETQYF. The CDR3 DNA is TGTGCCAGCAGTTACGGGGCATATACGGAGACCCAGTACTTC.